This T cell receptor (beta chain) stems from a study of T cells in localized non-small cell lung cancer. Study conclusions and caveats: Uninvolved adjacent lung had higher T cell clonality than tumor and all other tissues. Paired adjacent lung recovered a median roughly 56 of the top 100 tumor clones. Sequencing involved a lone tumor region, leaving heterogeneity possible. Longer overall survival accompanied higher blood T cell density.

As regards this clone: Its antigen is currently unknown.

Produced via immunoSEQ multiplex PCR; TCRdb's table is partial and in-frame only. The repertoire includes roughly 40,000 clones, about 83% of them detected once, and more than 7.5% sits in the top ten. Germline V gene data show CDR1 as ENHRY and CDR2 as SYGVKD. V was shortened by 5 bases and J by 6 bases, with 10 bases between the two germline ends. The CDR3 covers 13 residues. The sample consisted of PBMCs, taken before any cancer treatment. The receptor was derived from a man aged 35 to 69 with stage II lung adenocarcinoma. The chain links TRBV10-3 to TRBJ2-2, with D hard to call. The CDR3 nucleotides are TGTGCCATCAGTCCGGGCAACTCCGGGGAGCTGTTTTTT. Its translation: CAISPGNSGELFF.